These 11 T cell receptor beta chains came from one sample sequenced in a study of cytomegalovirus exposure and HLA in healthy donors. This PCR relied on a set of 60 Vbeta primers and 13 Jbeta primers. TCRdb keeps only in-frame clones here, not all; method: immunoSEQ multiplex PCR. The sample includes under 250,000 clones. Sample: PBMCs. Source of these receptors: a girl aged 2 to 10 in good health and CMV-seropositive.

J is TRBJ2-7 and V is TRBV11-2, with D tentatively TRBD1 (5 bases). The V end was cut by 1 base, the J end by 5 bases, with 12 bases between. This CDR3 spans 14 amino acids. CDR1 SGHAT and CDR2 FQNNGV come from the germline V gene. CDR3 sequence: CASSLGQGRNEQYF. In DNA, the CDR3 is TGTGCCAGCAGCTTAGGGCAGGGCCGAAACGAGCAGTACTTC. Filled out from reference TRBV11-2 and TRBJ2-7, the complete variable domain reads EAGVAQSPRYKIIEKRQSVAFWCNPISGHATLYWYQQILGQGPKLLIQFQNNGVVDDSQLPKDRFSAERLKGVDSTLKIQPAKLEDSAVYLCASSLGQGRNEQYFGPGTRLTVT.

J is TRBJ1-2 and V is TRBV9; the D gene is possibly TRBD1 (6 bases). The CDR3 has 14 residues. Germline values: CDR1 SGDLS, CDR2 YYNGEE. V shed 3 bases and J shed 6 bases, with 15 bases lying between them. The chain's CDR3 is CASSAWGGPDGYTF. The CDR3 DNA follows: TGTGCCAGCAGCGCCTGGGGGGGCCCCGATGGCTACACCTTC.

The gene calls are TRBV5-1 and TRBJ2-7; D is ambiguous. This CDR3 contains 11 residues. Trimming removed 3 bases at V and 3 bases at J, with 4 bases between. Germline loops: CDR1 SGHRS, CDR2 YFSETQ. The CDR3 is CASSSHYEQYF. CDR3 nucleotides: TGCGCCAGCAGCTCCCACTACGAGCAGTACTTC.

This sequence joins TRBV9 and TRBJ2-7; the D is unclear. Germline CDR1 SGDLS, CDR2 YYNGEE. V lost 1 base and J 3 bases, leaving 11 bases between the germline ends. The CDR3 length is 14 residues. CDR3 sequence reads: CASSVTSADYEQYF. For the CDR3, the DNA is TGTGCCAGCAGCGTAACAAGCGCAGACTACGAGCAGTACTTC.

The rearrangement links TRBV4-1 to TRBJ2-7, with TRBD2 as a possible D gene (5 bases). V dropped 5 bases and J dropped 3 bases, with 14 bases sitting between them. The V gene's germline CDR1 is MGHRA and CDR2 YSYEKL. The CDR3 is made up of 14 amino acids. The CDR3 loop reads CASSVRARDYEQYF. The DNA for the CDR3 is TGCGCCAGCAGCGTGAGGGCCCGCGACTACGAGCAGTACTTC.

The chain carries TRBV10-3 and TRBJ1-4; 7 bases fit TRBD1. There are 14 residues in the CDR3. The germline V gene encodes CDR1 ENHRY and CDR2 SYGVKD. Trimming removed 6 bases from V and 6 bases from J; junction bases left unmatched: 7. The CDR3 loop is CAISGGQSDEKLFF. The CDR3 DNA follows: TGTGCCATCAGCGGGGGACAGAGCGATGAAAAACTGTTTTTT.

V and J are TRBV30 and TRBJ2-3; 7 bases are a match to TRBD1. The CDR3 is made up of 13 amino acids. The germline V gene encodes CDR1 GTSNPN and CDR2 SVGIG (reference sequence). The CDR3 DNA reads TGTACCTTTGAGGGGGCCCCCCCCGATACGCAGTATTTT. It translates to CTFEGAPPDTQYF.

The chain couples TRBV28 to TRBJ2-5, with 7 bases fitting TRBD1. The germline V gene encodes CDR1 MDHEN and CDR2 SYDVKM. Trimming took 4 bases from V and 11 from J; bases not matched to a gene: 13. The CDR3 totals 14 residues. CDR3 coding DNA: TGTGCCAGCAGTTCGACAGGGTCCCCGATGACGCAGTACTTC. The encoded protein is CASSSTGSPMTQYF.

The chain has TRBV7-8 and TRBJ2-7; D perhaps matches TRBD1 (7 bases). V was shortened by 4 bases and J by 5 bases, with 15 bases between the two germline ends. There are 14 residues in the CDR3. Germline V gives CDR1 SGHVS, CDR2 FQNEAQ. The CDR3 sequence is CASSSRGAGNEQYF. The CDR3 coding sequence is TGTGCCAGCAGCTCCAGGGGGGCGGGAAACGAGCAGTACTTC.

The V gene is TRBV27, the J gene TRBJ1-5, with no clear D. Germline CDR1 and CDR2: MNHEY and SMNVEV (reference sequence). Trimming cost V 5 bases and J 9 bases, with 17 bases left between them. The length of the CDR3 is 14 residues. The CDR3 is CASSPWTGRGPQHF. Here the CDR3 DNA reads TGTGCCAGCAGTCCATGGACTGGGAGAGGGCCCCAGCATTTT.

The rearrangement links TRBV29-1 to TRBJ2-1, with 9 positions matching TRBD2. Germline CDR1 and CDR2: SQVTM and ANQGSEA. V shed 3 bases, J shed 10 bases, and the junction held 25 bases outside the gene matches. This CDR3 spans 19 amino acids. CDR3 bases: TGCAGCGTTGATTTTCGGGGGCGGGGACCGGGACTAGCCTTATGGGAGCAGTTCTTC. This translates into CSVDFRGRGPGLALWEQFF.